This is a list of T cell receptor beta chains from one sample in a study of T-cell memory formation after mild COVID-19. TCRdb passed the 5' RACE reads through MiXCR, listing each CDR3 protein once. In the table there are 540,000 or so distinct CDR3 sequences, around 21% of which are singletons. Sequencing used PBMCs or a T cell subset sorted from them (not recorded which). These receptors all stem from an adult woman who had mild COVID-19 (a few samples of this study predate the infection). Cell type and time point are not known. Each CDR3 is given with its conserved first and last residue. Fields, in order: V gene, J gene, clone size, D gene, CDR3 DNA, CDR3 protein. A D gene is named only where the DNA matches it firmly. Rows may omit the clone size; those that give it use once, few, many or a size class.

v_gene: TRBV5-5; j_gene: TRBJ1-3; abundance: few; d_gene: -; CDR3nt: TGTGCCAGCAGCTTGGAGGGCCGACCCTCTGGAAACACCATATATTTT; CDR3aa: CASSLEGRPSGNTIYF
v_gene: TRBV29-1; j_gene: TRBJ1-2; abundance: few; d_gene: -; CDR3nt: TGCAGCGTAAAGGGCAGGTTGGACTATGGCTACACCTTC; CDR3aa: CSVKGRLDYGYTF
v_gene: TRBV24-1; j_gene: TRBJ2-3; abundance: few; d_gene: -; CDR3nt: TGTGCCACCAGTGATAAGGGACGTCGAGAGCCAGATACGCAGTATTTT; CDR3aa: CATSDKGRREPDTQYF
v_gene: TRBV9; j_gene: TRBJ2-1; abundance: few; d_gene: TRBD1; CDR3nt: TGTGCCAGCAGCGGATCCAGGGGGAGCCATGAGCAGTTCTTC; CDR3aa: CASSGSRGSHEQFF
v_gene: TRBV25-1; j_gene: TRBJ2-7; abundance: many; d_gene: -; CDR3nt: TGTGCCAGCAGTGATCCGCTGGGGGCGCGGGAGCAGTACTTC; CDR3aa: CASSDPLGAREQYF
v_gene: TRBV5-1; j_gene: TRBJ2-1; abundance: few; d_gene: TRBD2; CDR3nt: TGCGCCAGCAGCTTGTGGCTAGCGGGAGGGGAGCAGTTCTTC; CDR3aa: CASSLWLAGGEQFF
v_gene: TRBV4-1; j_gene: TRBJ1-6; abundance: few; d_gene: -; CDR3nt: TGCGCCAGCAGGCTGCAGGGAGGGAATTCACCCCTCCACTTT; CDR3aa: CASRLQGGNSPLHF
v_gene: TRBV4-3; j_gene: TRBJ1-2; abundance: few; d_gene: TRBD1; CDR3nt: TGCGCCAGCAGCCAAGATGGGCACAGGGGGAGGTCTGGCTACACCTTC; CDR3aa: CASSQDGHRGRSGYTF
v_gene: TRBV6-4; j_gene: TRBJ1-5; abundance: -; d_gene: -; CDR3nt: TGTGCCAGCAGGACCCCTAGCAGGGTCGGTCAGCCCCAGCATTTT; CDR3aa: CASRTPSRVGQPQHF
v_gene: TRBV4-3; j_gene: TRBJ2-7; abundance: few; d_gene: -; CDR3nt: TGCGCCAGCAGCCAAGATACATTGTACGAGCAGTACTTC; CDR3aa: CASSQDTLYEQYF
v_gene: TRBV7-2; j_gene: TRBJ1-1; abundance: few; d_gene: -; CDR3nt: TGTGCCAGCAGCTTTTCAGGGGTCATGAACACTGAAGCTTTCTTT; CDR3aa: CASSFSGVMNTEAFF
v_gene: TRBV5-1; j_gene: TRBJ2-4; abundance: few; d_gene: TRBD2; CDR3nt: TGCGCCAGCAGCTTCCTAGCGGGGAGAAACATTCAGTACTTC; CDR3aa: CASSFLAGRNIQYF
v_gene: TRBV20-1; j_gene: TRBJ1-1; abundance: once; d_gene: -; CDR3nt: TGCAGTGCTTATGACCACTTGAACACTGAAGCTTTCTTT; CDR3aa: CSAYDHLNTEAFF